Given below is one T cell receptor (beta chain) in context. This CDR3 has 18 residues. Germline CDR1 is MDHEN and CDR2 is SYDVKM. The trim removed 2 bases at V and 6 bases at J, leaving 15 bases unmatched. The data originate from a study of blood T cell repertoires in COVID-19. Source study methods: Reference gene primer amplification yielded estimated nucleated cell counts. The method was immunoSEQ multiplex PCR; TCRdb's version includes in-frame clones alone and lacks a portion of them. The V and J calls and clone size were taken over from that table, and D and trimming were inferred from the DNA. The data show over 200,000 clones, with approximately 90% seen just once and around 0.98% held by the top ten.

This receptor was obtained from a woman aged 40 to 50 who had recovered from COVID-19. Sequencing was carried out using peripheral blood. This chain connects TRBV28 to TRBJ1-5, with 8 bases identical to TRBD1. Here the CDR3 reads CASSLRGGAGGLGQPQHF. The CDR3 DNA follows: TGTGCCAGCAGTTTAAGGGGGGGCGCAGGGGGCCTGGGTCAGCCCCAGCATTTT.